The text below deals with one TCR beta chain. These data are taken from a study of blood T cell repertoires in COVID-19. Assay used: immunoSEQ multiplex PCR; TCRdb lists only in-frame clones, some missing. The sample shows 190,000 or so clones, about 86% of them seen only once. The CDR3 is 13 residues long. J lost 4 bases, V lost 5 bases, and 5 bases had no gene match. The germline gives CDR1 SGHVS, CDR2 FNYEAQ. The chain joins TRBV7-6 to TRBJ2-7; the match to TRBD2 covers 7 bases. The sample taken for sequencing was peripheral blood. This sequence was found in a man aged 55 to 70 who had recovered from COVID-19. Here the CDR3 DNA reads TGTGCCAGCAGCCCAGCGGGGAAGTACGAGCAGTACTTC. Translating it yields CASSPAGKYEQYF.